This T cell receptor (beta chain) stems from a study of blood T cell repertoires in COVID-19. TCRdb's copy holds only in-frame clones and misses some; the assay was immunoSEQ multiplex PCR. The sample records a few hundred thousand clones, approximately 80% being singletons. The CDR3 covers 15 residues. V dropped 3 bases and J dropped 0 bases, with 11 bases sitting between them. Germline CDR1 and CDR2: LNHDA and SQIVND (reference sequence). Sequenced input: peripheral blood. This clonotype originated in a man aged 25 to 45 who had recovered from COVID-19. The chain joins TRBV19 to TRBJ1-2, with a tentative D call TRBD1 (5 bases). The CDR3 spells CASSISTGANYGYTF. CDR3 nucleotide sequence: TGTGCCAGTAGTATCAGTACAGGAGCTAACTATGGCTACACCTTC.